Following are 25 T cell receptor beta chains from one sample sequenced in a study of beta chain features in type 1 diabetes. Every bit of the isolated RNA underwent reverse transcription, so sequencing read expressed TCRB transcripts. Measured with immunoSEQ multiplex PCR; TCRdb has only the in-frame clones, and not every one. The table has some 500,000 clones, over 9.5% seen once. The specimen was naive CD4+ T cells from blood. These receptors were obtained from a woman younger than 35 in good health.

This clone was detected only a few times. The chain couples TRBV28 to TRBJ2-1; D is possibly TRBD1 or TRBD2 (5 bases each). The V end was cut by 1 base, the J end by 7 bases, with 17 bases between. The germline CDR1 and CDR2 sequences are MDHEN and SYDVKM. This CDR3 is 16 amino acids long. CDR3 DNA: TGTGCCAGCAGTTTATCTATGGGCGTGGGGGAAAATGAGCAGTTCTTC. It codes for CASSLSMGVGENEQFF.

The rearrangement uses TRBV29-1 and TRBJ2-1; 8 nucleotides match TRBD2. Per the germline V gene, CDR1 is SQVTM and CDR2 is ANQGSEA. CDR3 length equals 15 residues. Trimming cost V 7 bases and J 0 bases; bases outside gene matches: 8. The CDR3 bases are TGCAGCGAGAGAAAGCGGGGGAGCTCCTACAATGAGCAGTTCTTC. Residues: CSERKRGSSYNEQFF.

The chain has TRBV7-2 and TRBJ1-1; D not resolved. V lost 4 bases to trimming and J lost 0 bases, with 9 bases between them. CDR1 is SGHTA, CDR2 FQGNSA, per germline. The CDR3 covers 14 residues. CDR3: CASSSTNVNTEAFF. The CDR3 DNA sequence: TGTGCCAGCAGCTCGACTAACGTGAACACTGAAGCTTTCTTT.

This clone appeared a few times. The chain joins TRBV5-4 to TRBJ1-5; TRBD1 is a possible D gene (6 bases). V was pared by 0 bases and J by 4 bases, with 8 bases between. CDR3 length equals 14 residues. Germline V gives CDR1 SGHNT, CDR2 YYREEE (reference sequence). The CDR3 loop reads CASSLDRANQPQHF. In DNA form, the CDR3 reads TGTGCCAGCAGCTTGGACAGGGCGAATCAGCCCCAGCATTTT.

The chain links TRBV30 to TRBJ2-2; maybe TRBD2 (7 bases). The germline CDR1 and CDR2 sequences are GTSNPN and SVGIG (reference sequence). This CDR3 contains 15 residues. V lost 1 base and J lost 4, with 13 bases in between. The CDR3 here is CAWSGPGGFTGELFF. The DNA of the CDR3 is TGTGCCTGGAGTGGCCCGGGGGGCTTCACCGGGGAGCTGTTTTTT. Looking up the rest from reference TRBV30 and TRBJ2-2 gives the full variable domain: SQTIHQWPATLVQPVGSPLSLECTVEGTSNPNLYWYRQAAGRGLQLLFYSVGIGQISSEVPQNLSASRPQDRQFILSSKKLLLSDSGFYLCAWSGPGGFTGELFFGEGSRLTVL.

The chain carries TRBV9 and TRBJ2-1; 7 bases match TRBD1. V shed 4 bases and J 0 bases; nucleotides not matched to a gene: 4. The CDR3 length is 15 residues. The germline CDR1 and CDR2 sequences are SGDLS and YYNGEE. CDR3 DNA sequence: TGTGCCAGCAGCACCCGGGACAGCTCCTACAATGAGCAGTTCTTC. It yields the protein CASSTRDSSYNEQFF.

The CDR3 loop is CASRPPNTDTQYF. The CDR3, as DNA: TGTGCCAGCAGACCGCCAAACACAGATACGCAGTATTTT. The chain recombines TRBV7-3 with TRBJ2-3; D is ambiguous. The CDR3 covers 13 residues. Trimming removed 6 bases at V and 2 bases at J, with 9 bases between. Looked up from germline, CDR1 is SGHTA and CDR2 is FQGTGA.

This clone occurred a few times. This chain uses TRBV7-4 with TRBJ2-5; the D call may be TRBD1 or TRBD2 (5 bases each). Trimming left V 2 bases short and J 5 bases short, with 9 bases between. Germline V CDR1 and CDR2: SGHVT, SQSDAQ. The length of the CDR3 is 13 residues. CDR3 DNA: TGTGCCAGCAGCTTATCGGGGCCGGAGACCCAGTACTTC. Protein sequence: CASSLSGPETQYF.

V usage is TRBV4-2 and J usage is TRBJ2-3, with 13 bases identical to TRBD2. The J segment lost 7 bases and the V segment lost 3 bases, leaving 10 bases of the junction unmatched. Germline CDR1 LGHNA, CDR2 YNFKEQ. The CDR3 contains 17 residues. CDR3 nucleotides: TGTGCCAGCAGCCACGGACTAGCGGGAGATATCAGGAATACGCAGTATTTT. It yields the protein CASSHGLAGDIRNTQYF.

This rearrangement joins TRBV7-2 to TRBJ2-1; D is undetermined. The CDR3 has 12 amino acids. The V gene's germline CDR1 is SGHTA and CDR2 FQGNSA. Trimming shortened V by 1 base and J by 8 bases, and 6 bases separated the two germline ends. The CDR3 DNA is TGTGCCAGCAGCTTAGTGCGATATGAGCAGTTCTTC. Its protein product is CASSLVRYEQFF.

The rearrangement links TRBV18 to TRBJ2-7; D gene ambiguous. This CDR3 is 14 amino acids long. V dropped 5 bases and J dropped 3 bases, with 14 bases sitting between them. From germline, CDR1 is KGHSH and CDR2 LQKENI. In nucleotides, the CDR3 is TGTGCCAGCTCAGCCACCCCAACGAACTACGAGCAGTACTTC. It codes for CASSATPTNYEQYF.

This clone was recorded a few times. V gene TRBV2 combines with J gene TRBJ2-3; D unresolved. V lost 1 base and J lost 3, with 5 bases in between. CDR3 size: 13 residues. CDR1 and CDR2 (germline): SNHLY, FYNNEI. This chain's CDR3 is CASSEVWTDTQYF. The CDR3 DNA follows: TGTGCCAGCAGTGAAGTTTGGACAGATACGCAGTATTTT.

This clone showed up just a few times. This chain connects TRBV14 to TRBJ2-1; D is ambiguous. Looked up from germline, CDR1 is SGHDN and CDR2 is FVKESK. The length of the CDR3 is 16 residues. Trimming took 2 bases from V and 7 from J, leaving 18 bases between them. CDR3 nucleotide sequence: TGTGCCAGCAGCCAATATTCCGGCCCCCTCCGGAATGAGCAGTTCTTC. Residues: CASSQYSGPLRNEQFF.

This clone was seen a handful of times. This sequence joins TRBV7-2 and TRBJ2-2, with D perhaps being TRBD1 or TRBD2 (6 bases each). The ends were cut back, 0 bases at V and 7 bases at J, with 12 bases in the middle. There are 15 residues in the CDR3. The germline gives CDR1 SGHTA, CDR2 FQGNSA. The CDR3 nucleotides are TGTGCCAGCAGCTTAGCTCTCGGGGGCGGCGGGGAGCTGTTTTTT. Protein: CASSLALGGGGELFF.

This clone was seen a handful of times. The genes are TRBV7-2 and TRBJ2-1; 7 bases line up with TRBD2. The CDR3 sequence is 14 residues long. CDR1 and CDR2 (germline): SGHTA, FQGNSA. V lost 5 bases and J lost 14; bases outside the gene matches: 15. The CDR3 DNA follows: TGTGCCAGCAGCCCAACCCCCGGAGCGGGAAGGGAGTTCTTC. Residues: CASSPTPGAGREFF. Drawing the rest from reference TRBV7-2 and TRBJ2-1, the complete variable domain is GAGVSQSPSNKVTEKGKDVELRCDPISGHTALYWYRQSLGQGLEFLIYFQGNSAPDKSGLPSDRFSAERTGGSVSTLTIQRTQQEDSAVYLCASSPTPGAGREFFGPGTRLTVL.

This clone came up a few times. This chain uses TRBV6-6 with TRBJ2-7; no reliable D call. This CDR3 comprises 14 residues. The V gene lost 6 bases and the J gene lost 6 bases, with 18 bases spanning the gap. Looked up from germline, CDR1 is MNHNY and CDR2 is SVGAGI (reference sequence). CDR3 in amino acids: CASSQSRAVGEQYF. In DNA, the CDR3 is TGTGCCAGCAGCCAAAGCAGAGCCGTGGGCGAGCAGTACTTC.

A single count supports this clone. DNA for the CDR3: TGTGCCAGCAGCTTCCGGGACGGTGGGTCAGATACGCAGTATTTT. This gives the protein CASSFRDGGSDTQYF. The V gene is TRBV7-9, the J gene TRBJ2-3; D could derive from TRBD1 or TRBD2 (5 bases each). CDR3 size: 15 residues. Trimming took off 3 bases at V and 4 bases at J, with 14 bases between the two ends. Germline CDR1 reads SEHNR; CDR2 reads FQNEAQ (reference sequence).

The CDR3 spells CAWSRGKAGNQPQHF. CDR3 DNA sequence: TGTGCCTGGAGTCGGGGGAAGGCGGGCAATCAGCCCCAGCATTTT. This chain links TRBV30 with TRBJ1-5; maybe TRBD1 (5 bases). The CDR3 loop spans 15 amino acids. In germline, CDR1 is GTSNPN, CDR2 SVGIG (reference sequence). The germline V and J ends were trimmed by 2 bases and 2 bases, with 13 bases remaining between them.

This clone turned up a few times. The rearrangement uses TRBV7-2 and TRBJ2-5, with TRBD2 matching over 11 bases. The CDR3 is 15 residues long. CDR1 is SGHTA, CDR2 FQGNSA, per germline. V gave up 2 bases and J gave up 6 bases; unmatched junction bases: 5. The CDR3 DNA is TGTGCCAGCAGCTTAACTAGCGGGAGTGTCCAGACCCAGTACTTC. It yields the protein CASSLTSGSVQTQYF.

The chain combines TRBV15 with TRBJ1-3; perhaps TRBD1 as D (6 bases). In germline, CDR1 is LNHNV, CDR2 YYDKDF (reference sequence). Trimming took off 0 bases at V and 3 bases at J, with 12 bases between the two ends. CDR3 length: 16 residues. The CDR3 coding sequence is TGTGCCACCAGCAGAGATCCAGGGGCCGGTGGAAACACCATATATTTT. This translates into CATSRDPGAGGNTIYF.

This clone was recorded a few times. The chain combines TRBV30 with TRBJ2-3, with 13 bases fitting TRBD2. The V and J ends lost 5 bases and 4 bases, in that order; junction bases with no gene match: 6. Germline CDR1 GTSNPN, CDR2 SVGIG (reference sequence). This CDR3 is 15 amino acids long. The CDR3 nucleotides are TGTGCCTGGGGGCGACTAGCGGGAGGACCAGATACGCAGTATTTT. Its translation is CAWGRLAGGPDTQYF.

This sequence joins TRBV9 and TRBJ2-2; no firm D call. The length of the CDR3 is 16 residues. The V gene's germline CDR1 is SGDLS and CDR2 YYNGEE. Trimming removed 0 bases at V and 1 base at J, with 10 bases between. CDR3 loop: CASSVARVENTGELFF. The CDR3 nucleotides read TGTGCCAGCAGCGTAGCTCGAGTGGAGAACACCGGGGAGCTGTTTTTT. Filled out from reference TRBV9 and TRBJ2-2, the complete variable domain reads DSGVTQTPKHLITATGQRVTLRCSPRSGDLSVYWYQQSLDQGLQFLIQYYNGEERAKGNILERFSAQQFPDLHSELNLSSLELGDSALYFCASSVARVENTGELFFGEGSRLTVL.

In DNA, the CDR3 is TGTGCCAGCTCACCACCTGGGATTCAAGAGACCCAGTACTTC. This encodes CASSPPGIQETQYF. The chain carries TRBV18 and TRBJ2-5; the D is unclear. CDR3 length: 14 amino acids. Trimming took 0 bases from V and 2 from J, leaving 7 bases between them. CDR1 and CDR2 (germline): KGHSH, LQKENI.

Of note for this clone: This same CDR3 is encoded by further DNA sequences in the sample. This chain links TRBV7-9 with TRBJ1-1; maybe TRBD1 (5 bases). The CDR3 is 13 amino acids. CDR1 and CDR2 from the germline V gene are SEHNR and FQNEAQ (reference sequence). Trimming shortened V by 5 bases and J by 1 base, and 8 bases separated the two germline ends. DNA for the CDR3: TGTGCCAGCAGCCTACAGGCGAACACTGAAGCTTTCTTT. Translating it yields CASSLQANTEAFF. The full variable domain, with the rest looked up from reference TRBV7-9 and TRBJ1-1, is DTGVSQNPRHKITKRGQNVTFRCDPISEHNRLYWYRQTLGQGPEFLTYFQNEAQLEKSRLLSDRFSAERPKGSFSTLEIQRTEQGDSAMYLCASSLQANTEAFFGQGTRLTVV.

This CDR3 is CASTTDRESYEQYF. CDR3 in DNA: TGTGCCAGTACCACGGACAGGGAGTCGTACGAGCAGTACTTC. The chain uses TRBV19 and TRBJ2-7; 8 bases line up with TRBD1. With 7 bases clipped from V and 4 bases from J, the junction kept 9 bases outside the gene matches. Germline V lookup: CDR1 LNHDA, CDR2 SQIVND (reference sequence). CDR3 length: 14 amino acids.